The 9 T cell receptor beta chains in this list originate from one sample, sequenced in a study of shared clonotypes between healthy human individuals (dated by TCRdb to 2020 to 2021). CD8 naive samples were obtained by positive selection for CCR7 among CD45RO-negative cells, yielding a CD45RA+CCR7+ population from which TemRA cells were excluded. The library was generated by the immunoSEQ multiplex PCR assay. In its TCRdb copy, this immuneACCESS table keeps in-frame sequences only and misses some clones. Where compared with another copy, unresolved V genes explain less than half of these, and the others have no known cause. The sample has hundreds of thousands of clones on record, 90% to 95% of them singletons. The ten largest clonotypes hold under 30% of the sample. The sequencing sample was made of naive CD8+ T cells sorted from blood. The cell subset or site label for this specimen denotes: CD45RA+CCR7+. The receptors stem from a man aged 25-45 years in good health.

This rearrangement joins TRBV7-6 to TRBJ2-1, with D perhaps TRBD1 or TRBD2 (6 bases each). Germline CDR1 reads SGHVS; CDR2 reads FNYEAQ. V shed 5 bases and J shed 3 bases, with 17 bases lying between them. This CDR3 has 16 residues. CDR3 coding DNA: TGTGCCAGCAGCCCAGGAAGAGGAGGGGGCTACAATGAGCAGTTCTTC. Amino acid sequence: CASSPGRGGGYNEQFF.

The V and J genes are TRBV7-6 and TRBJ2-3; 9 bases align to TRBD2. The germline V gene encodes CDR1 SGHVS and CDR2 FNYEAQ. The CDR3 totals 15 residues. V was clipped by 3 bases and J by 4 bases; unmatched bases: 5. The CDR3 DNA follows: TGTGCCAGCAGCTTGGAAGCGGGAGGTTCAGATACGCAGTATTTT. This gives the protein CASSLEAGGSDTQYF.

CDR3 DNA: TGTGCCAGCAGCCAGGCGACAGGCCTCACTGAAGCTTTCTTT. It specifies CASSQATGLTEAFF. J is TRBJ1-1 and V is TRBV7-9, with D possibly being TRBD1 (6 bases). With 5 bases removed from V and 4 bases from J, the gap between germline ends came to 14 bases. The CDR3 runs to 14 residues. Germline V lookup: CDR1 SEHNR, CDR2 FQNEAQ (reference sequence).

The rearrangement uses TRBV27 and TRBJ1-2; 9 nucleotides line up with TRBD1. The CDR3 has 14 amino acids. Looked up from germline, CDR1 is MNHEY and CDR2 is SMNVEV (reference sequence). With V trimmed by 3 bases and J by 2 bases, 1 base remained unmatched. The CDR3 DNA reads TGTGCCAGCAGTTTGACAGGGGGGAACTATGGCTACACCTTC. This translates into CASSLTGGNYGYTF.

This chain uses TRBV7-6 with TRBJ2-1; no clear D. The germline V gene encodes CDR1 SGHVS and CDR2 FNYEAQ. Trimming cost V 1 base and J 7 bases, with 11 bases left between them. This CDR3 region has 14 residues. The CDR3 DNA is TGTGCCAGCAGCTTAGTTCCCGCTCGGAATGAGCAGTTCTTC. Translating gives CASSLVPARNEQFF.

For the CDR3, the DNA is TGTGCCAGCAGCTTCGACCGGGACAGGGGTTGGGAGACCCAGTACTTC. It encodes CASSFDRDRGWETQYF. V usage is TRBV14 and J usage is TRBJ2-5; 10 bases line up with TRBD1. J was trimmed by 5 bases and V by 5 bases; bases with no gene match: 11. This CDR3 has 16 amino acids. Germline-derived CDR1 and CDR2 are SGHDN and FVKESK.

The gene calls are TRBV19 and TRBJ2-1, with D possibly matching TRBD2 (6 bases). The germline V and J ends were trimmed by 4 bases and 8 bases, with 12 bases remaining between them. The CDR3 consists of 13 residues. From germline, CDR1 is LNHDA and CDR2 SQIVND (reference sequence). The CDR3 region has the DNA TGTGCCAGTAGTAGAACCGCTAGCGATGAGCAGTTCTTC. Its translation is CASSRTASDEQFF. Variable domain in full (rest from reference TRBV19 and TRBJ2-1): DGGITQSPKYLFRKEGQNVTLSCEQNLNHDAMYWYRQDPGQGLRLIYYSQIVNDFQKGDIAEGYSVSREKKESFPLTVTSAQKNPTAFYLCASSRTASDEQFFGPGTRLTVL.

CDR3: CASSSAGKLAKNIQYF. The CDR3 DNA follows: TGTGCCAGCTCTTCAGCGGGCAAGTTGGCCAAAAACATTCAGTACTTC. The chain is built from TRBV27 and TRBJ2-4; weak D call: TRBD2 (6 bases). V shed 8 bases and J shed 1 base, with 18 bases lying between them. CDR1 and CDR2 (germline): MNHEY, SMNVEV (reference sequence). The CDR3 is 16 residues long.

This chain links TRBV10-3 with TRBJ2-7; D is possibly TRBD1 or TRBD2 (5 bases each). Germline CDR1 is ENHRY and CDR2 is SYGVKD. V lost 0 bases and J 1 base, leaving 25 bases between the germline ends. CDR3 length: 20 amino acids. The CDR3 DNA sequence: TGTGCCATCAGTGAGTCGAAAGTAGAGGCTAGCAGGGTTCAGTCCTACGAGCAGTACTTC. This gives the protein CAISESKVEASRVQSYEQYF.